This entry features one T cell receptor beta chain sequence. The same CDR3 also results from other DNA sequences found in this sample. This entry comes from a study of cytomegalovirus exposure and HLA in healthy donors. The PCR was carried out with 60 Vbeta primers and 13 Jbeta primers. Clones were sequenced by immunoSEQ multiplex PCR, and TCRdb holds only the in-frame ones, with some missing. The sample has 150,000 to 200,000 clones; roughly four fifths are singletons. Germline V gene lookup returns CDR1 SGDLS and CDR2 YYNGEE. The CDR3 length is 14 residues. The V gene end was trimmed by 2 bases and the J gene end by 0 bases; junction bases not matched to a gene: 2.

The sample consisted of PBMCs. The sequence was obtained from a man in his fifties or sixties in good health and CMV-seropositive. The chain carries TRBV9 and TRBJ2-7; TRBD2 aligns across 7 bases. Here the CDR3 DNA reads TGTGCCAGCAGCGTGGGCGGGAGCTCCTACGAGCAGTACTTC. It yields the protein CASSVGGSSYEQYF.